This entry lists 32 T cell receptor beta chains sequenced from one sample in a study of cytomegalovirus exposure and HLA in healthy donors. PCR employed 60 Vbeta and 13 Jbeta primers. Libraries were prepared by immunoSEQ multiplex PCR; TCRdb keeps only in-frame clonotypes and omits some of them. The sample yields 55,000 to 70,000 clones, less than 85% seen once. The sequenced sample was PBMCs. The origin of the receptors is a woman in her fifties or sixties in good health and CMV-seropositive.

J is TRBJ1-2 and V is TRBV7-2; 9 nucleotides match TRBD1. Per germline, CDR1 SGHTA and CDR2 FQGNSA. The CDR3 covers 12 residues. The V gene end was trimmed by 6 bases and the J gene end by 8 bases; junction bases not matched to a gene: 4. This chain's CDR3 is CASSRQGEGYTF. In DNA, the CDR3 is TGTGCCAGCAGTCGACAGGGGGAAGGCTACACCTTC.

This chain links TRBV6-5 with TRBJ2-2; 9 positions match TRBD2. This CDR3 is built from 16 residues. Germline V gene lookup returns CDR1 MNHEY and CDR2 SVGAGI. V trimming: 0 bases; J trimming: 5 bases; junction bases outside the gene matches: 4. The CDR3 coding sequence is TGTGCCAGCAGTTACTCAGCGGGGGGCCTTACCGGGGAGCTGTTTTTT. It specifies CASSYSAGGLTGELFF.

V and J are TRBV7-2 and TRBJ2-1; TRBD2 matches at 10 bases. CDR3 size: 14 residues. Germline V gene data show CDR1 as SGHTA and CDR2 as FQGNSA. V lost 1 base and J lost 10; bases outside the gene matches: 4. The CDR3: CASSLVRAGGEQFF. In DNA form, the CDR3 reads TGTGCCAGCAGCTTAGTAAGAGCGGGGGGGGAGCAGTTCTTC. The whole variable domain, filled in from reference TRBV7-2 and TRBJ2-1, reads GAGVSQSPSNKVTEKGKDVELRCDPISGHTALYWYRQSLGQGLEFLIYFQGNSAPDKSGLPSDRFSAERTGGSVSTLTIQRTQQEDSAVYLCASSLVRAGGEQFFGPGTRLTVL.

The rearrangement uses TRBV28 and TRBJ1-1; no definite D call. The CDR3 spans 16 residues. V was cut by 5 bases and J by 5 bases, with 21 bases left in between. Germline-derived CDR1 and CDR2 are MDHEN and SYDVKM. CDR3 sequence reads: CASSNSGEGLGTEAFF. The CDR3 DNA follows: TGTGCCAGCAGTAATAGTGGGGAGGGTTTGGGAACTGAAGCTTTCTTT.

In this sample, this clone turned up a few times. At one end the junction does not follow the germline gene, possibly because of a read error. The chain carries TRBV7-9 and TRBJ2-5, with D unresolved. This CDR3 is built from 13 residues. Germline CDR1 SEHNR, CDR2 FQNEAQ (reference sequence). For the CDR3, the DNA is TGTTCCAGCAGCTTAGCAAACTCGGAGACCCAGTACTTC. Residues: CSSSLANSETQYF.

J is TRBJ1-2 and V is TRBV7-2, with TRBD1 matching 10 bases. In germline, CDR1 is SGHTA, CDR2 FQGNSA. The CDR3 is 15 amino acids. V lost 5 bases, J lost 7 bases, and 10 bases stayed unmatched. The CDR3 DNA reads TGTGCCAGCAGCCTCCGAGACAGGGGGCGAGGTGGCTACACCTTC. Amino acids: CASSLRDRGRGGYTF. The full variable domain, rest sourced from reference TRBV7-2 and TRBJ1-2, is GAGVSQSPSNKVTEKGKDVELRCDPISGHTALYWYRQSLGQGLEFLIYFQGNSAPDKSGLPSDRFSAERTGGSVSTLTIQRTQQEDSAVYLCASSLRDRGRGGYTFGSGTRLTVV.

V is TRBV5-1 and J is TRBJ1-2, with 7 bases lining up with TRBD1. The CDR3 extends over 14 amino acids. V gave up 4 bases and J gave up 5 bases; unmatched junction bases: 8. Germline V CDR1 and CDR2: SGHRS, YFSETQ. CDR3 loop: CASSPGGTEYGYTF. CDR3 bases: TGCGCCAGCAGCCCTGGAGGGACAGAGTATGGCTACACCTTC.

The V call is TRBV18, the J call TRBJ1-2, with 7 bases that match TRBD1. V shed 6 bases, J shed 8 bases, and the junction held 9 bases outside the gene matches. The CDR3 runs 13 residues. The germline V gene encodes CDR1 KGHSH and CDR2 LQKENI. The CDR3 reads CASSDRADRGYTF. Here the CDR3 DNA reads TGTGCCAGCTCCGACAGGGCCGATAGGGGCTACACCTTC.

This clone is a singleton in its sample. This sequence joins TRBV2 and TRBJ2-7, with D possibly matching TRBD1 (6 bases). This CDR3 is 17 amino acids long. Germline V gene data show CDR1 as SNHLY and CDR2 as FYNNEI. V was cut by 4 bases and J by 3 bases, with 22 bases left in between. For the CDR3, the DNA is TGTGCCAGCAGTGTTCAAATGAGGACAGCCGGAGACTACGAGCAGTACTTC. Translated: CASSVQMRTAGDYEQYF.

For this clone: At one end the junction does not follow the germline gene, possibly because of a read error. This sequence joins TRBV7-9 and TRBJ1-2; D remains unclear. This CDR3 region has 13 residues. Per the germline V gene, CDR1 is SEHNR and CDR2 is FQNEAQ (reference sequence). In DNA form, the CDR3 reads TGTTCCAGCAGCTTACAAATGAACTATGGCTACACCTTC. Residues: CSSSLQMNYGYTF. The variable domain in full, completed from reference TRBV7-9 and TRBJ1-2, reads DTGVSQNPRHKITKRGQNVTFRCDPISEHNRLYWYRQTLGQGPEFLTYFQNEAQLEKSRLLSDRFSAERPKGSFSTLEIQRTEQGDSAMYLCSSSLQMNYGYTFGSGTRLTVV.

The chain is built from TRBV30 and TRBJ1-4; 10 positions match TRBD1. Germline V lookup: CDR1 GTSNPN, CDR2 SVGIG (reference sequence). The CDR3 runs to 17 residues. V shed 4 bases, J shed 6 bases, and the junction held 14 bases outside the gene matches. CDR3 DNA: TGTGCCTGGACCCCACGGACAGGGGGGTTTACTCATGAAAAACTGTTTTTT. It specifies CAWTPRTGGFTHEKLFF.

A remark on this clone: Germline is not matched at one junction end, which may reflect a read error. DNA of the CDR3: TGTACCAGCTCATTGCAGGTTAACACTGAAGCTTTCTTT. It specifies CTSSLQVNTEAFF. J is TRBJ1-1 and V is TRBV18, with unresolved D. This CDR3 has 13 residues. The germline V gene has CDR1 KGHSH and CDR2 LQKENI.

The chain uses TRBV5-4 and TRBJ2-3, with TRBD1 identical over 7 bases. This CDR3 is built from 13 residues. The V and J ends lost 4 bases and 6 bases, in that order; junction bases with no gene match: 5. Per the germline V gene, CDR1 is SGHNT and CDR2 is YYREEE (reference sequence). This CDR3 reads CASSTQGTDTQYF. DNA for the CDR3: TGTGCCAGCAGCACACAGGGGACGGATACGCAGTATTTT.

The chain has TRBV5-4 and TRBJ2-1; D possibly corresponds to TRBD1 (6 bases). V dropped 0 bases and J dropped 3 bases, with 13 bases sitting between them. The CDR3 covers 16 residues. Germline V gives CDR1 SGHNT, CDR2 YYREEE (reference sequence). CDR3: CASSLDLTGYYNEQFF. The CDR3 coding sequence is TGTGCCAGCAGCTTGGATCTGACAGGCTACTACAATGAGCAGTTCTTC.

The J gene is TRBJ2-7, the V gene TRBV2, with TRBD2 as a possible D gene (5 bases). CDR1 and CDR2 (germline): SNHLY, FYNNEI. The CDR3 consists of 15 residues. Trimming stripped 6 bases from V and 1 base from J, with 16 bases between. Written as DNA, the CDR3 is TGTGCCAGCAGGTACCGAGGGTTTGGGTCCTACGAGCAGTACTTC. It specifies CASRYRGFGSYEQYF.

The chain uses TRBV4-1 and TRBJ1-1; D is possibly TRBD1 (6 bases). This CDR3 region has 16 residues. CDR1 and CDR2 from the germline V gene are MGHRA and YSYEKL. V was pared by 0 bases and J by 1 base, with 12 bases between. CDR3 protein: CASSQDGTRGNTEAFF. The CDR3 DNA reads as TGCGCCAGCAGCCAAGATGGAACCAGGGGGAACACTGAAGCTTTCTTT.

This clone has more than one count but fewer than ten. The chain combines TRBV5-6 with TRBJ2-7; 7 nucleotides align to TRBD2. Germline-derived CDR1 and CDR2 are SGHDT and YYEEEE. The V segment lost 0 bases and the J segment 7 bases; nucleotides outside the gene matches: 10. This CDR3 region has 15 residues. This CDR3 reads CASSLELALGGEQYF. In DNA, the CDR3 is TGTGCCAGCAGCTTGGAATTGGCCCTGGGAGGGGAGCAGTACTTC.

The rearrangement links TRBV18 to TRBJ2-5; 14 bases are shared with TRBD2. CDR1 KGHSH and CDR2 LQKENI come from the germline V gene. The trim removed 1 base at V and 4 bases at J, leaving 5 bases unmatched. The CDR3 loop spans 17 amino acids. CDR3 residues: CASSPQTGTSGGETQYF. The CDR3 DNA sequence: TGTGCCAGCTCACCACAAACGGGGACTAGCGGGGGAGAGACCCAGTACTTC.

J is TRBJ1-4 and V is TRBV10-2, with D possibly being TRBD1 (5 bases). Germline V gene sequence: CDR1 WSHSY, CDR2 SAAADI. The V end lost 6 bases, the J end lost 0 bases, and 8 bases lay between the germline ends. The CDR3 spans 14 residues. CDR3 residues: CASSTGSTNEKLFF. In DNA, the CDR3 is TGCGCCAGCAGCACAGGTTCAACTAATGAAAAACTGTTTTTT.

The J gene is TRBJ1-1, the V gene TRBV10-3; D remains ambiguous. Trimming removed 0 bases at V and 8 bases at J, with 13 bases between. The CDR3 spans 14 residues. Germline V gives CDR1 ENHRY, CDR2 SYGVKD. CDR3 DNA: TGTGCCATCAGTGAGTCGGTTCAGGCAACCGAAGCTTTCTTT. Translated: CAISESVQATEAFF.

V is TRBV5-1 and J is TRBJ2-1; 7 bases map to TRBD1. The CDR3 spans 14 residues. The V gene end was trimmed by 0 bases and the J gene end by 9 bases; junction bases not matched to a gene: 6. Looked up from germline, CDR1 is SGHRS and CDR2 is YFSETQ. CDR3 DNA sequence: TGCGCCAGCAGCTTGGGACAGGGCGACTCTGAGCAGTTCTTC. Translated: CASSLGQGDSEQFF. Supplemented by reference TRBV5-1 and TRBJ2-1, the full variable domain reads KAGVTQTPRYLIKTRGQQVTLSCSPISGHRSVSWYQQTPGQGLQFLFEYFSETQRNKGNFPGRFSGRQFSNSRSEMNVSTLELGDSALYLCASSLGQGDSEQFFGPGTRLTVL.

This chain connects TRBV5-1 to TRBJ1-2; 7 bases are shared with TRBD1. The length of the CDR3 is 13 residues. Germline values: CDR1 SGHRS, CDR2 YFSETQ. The V and J ends lost 2 bases and 6 bases, in that order; junction bases with no gene match: 4. The CDR3 here is CASSFQGENGYTF. CDR3 nucleotide sequence: TGCGCCAGCAGCTTTCAGGGGGAGAATGGCTACACCTTC.

The CDR3 region is CAREEGGGYTF. In DNA, the CDR3 is TGTGCCAGAGAAGAAGGAGGGGGCTACACCTTC. This rearrangement joins TRBV6-4 to TRBJ1-2; unclear D gene. The CDR3 is made up of 11 amino acids. V dropped 9 bases and J dropped 8 bases, with 13 bases sitting between them. Germline V CDR1 and CDR2: MRHNA, SNTAGT.

The V call is TRBV4-1, the J call TRBJ2-1, with TRBD1 matching over 8 bases. This CDR3 has 14 residues. Germline-derived CDR1 and CDR2 are MGHRA and YSYEKL. V trimming: 1 base; J trimming: 12 bases; junction bases outside the gene matches: 8. The CDR3 spells CASSQVLAGTGQFF. DNA of the CDR3: TGCGCCAGCAGCCAAGTACTCGCGGGGACAGGGCAGTTCTTC.

The chain has TRBV5-1 and TRBJ1-6; D not certain. V gave up 0 bases and J gave up 10 bases, with 8 bases separating them. This CDR3 has 13 residues. Germline-derived CDR1 and CDR2 are SGHRS and YFSETQ. CDR3 in DNA: TGCGCCAGCAGCTTGGAGGCGGGATCACCCCTCCACTTT. It yields the protein CASSLEAGSPLHF.

The chain's CDR3 is CASTGSTTYEQYF. CDR3 bases: TGTGCCAGCACTGGGAGTACCACCTACGAGCAGTACTTC. The chain links TRBV6-5 to TRBJ2-7; D might be TRBD2 (5 bases). The ends were cut back, 7 bases at V and 2 bases at J, with 12 bases in the middle. CDR1 MNHEY and CDR2 SVGAGI come from the germline V gene. The CDR3 totals 13 residues.

The sample holds many counts of this clone. This rearrangement joins TRBV2 to TRBJ2-2; 10 positions agree with TRBD1. The germline V gene encodes CDR1 SNHLY and CDR2 FYNNEI. The CDR3 sequence is 14 residues long. The junction had 4 bases not matched to a gene; V was cut back by 6 bases and J by 6 bases. The CDR3 sequence is CASSGTGEAGELFF. The CDR3 DNA is TGTGCCAGCAGCGGGACAGGGGAAGCCGGGGAGCTGTTTTTT. Using reference TRBV2 and TRBJ2-2 for the parts outside the CDR3, the full variable domain is EPEVTQTPSHQVTQMGQEVILRCVPISNHLYFYWYRQILGQKVEFLVSFYNNEISEKSEIFDDQFSVERPDGSNFTLKIRSTKLEDSAMYFCASSGTGEAGELFFGEGSRLTVL.

The V gene is TRBV6-6, the J gene TRBJ2-7, with 10 bases fitting TRBD2. The CDR3 runs 14 residues. Trimming at V came to 9 bases and at J to 1 base, leaving 6 bases not matched to a gene. From germline, CDR1 is MNHNY and CDR2 SVGAGI (reference sequence). CDR3 residues: CARFRTSGSYEQYF. CDR3 DNA sequence: TGTGCCAGGTTTAGGACTAGCGGTTCCTACGAGCAGTACTTC.

The chain couples TRBV5-1 to TRBJ2-7, with 8 bases aligning to TRBD1. The CDR3 totals 14 residues. The V gene's germline CDR1 is SGHRS and CDR2 YFSETQ. The V gene end was trimmed by 6 bases and the J gene end by 6 bases; junction bases not matched to a gene: 11. The CDR3 bases are TGCGCCAGCAAACCCACGACAGGGGATGGCGAGCAGTACTTC. Translation: CASKPTTGDGEQYF.

The genes are TRBV20-1 and TRBJ2-7; possibly TRBD2 for D (6 bases). V dropped 5 bases and J dropped 4 bases, with 9 bases sitting between them. The germline CDR1 and CDR2 sequences are DFQATT and SNEGSKA (reference sequence). The length of the CDR3 is 11 residues. The CDR3 region has the DNA TGCAGTGCTCCACTAGCTTACGAGCAGTACTTC. Amino acids: CSAPLAYEQYF.

This chain links TRBV7-9 with TRBJ1-4; 7 bases line up with TRBD1. Germline CDR1 reads SEHNR; CDR2 reads FQNEAQ (reference sequence). This CDR3 has 12 residues. The CDR3 region has the DNA TGTTCCATAATGGGACAGCCCGAAAAACTGTTTTTT. It yields the protein CSIMGQPEKLFF.

The chain joins TRBV27 to TRBJ1-6; 7 bases are a match to TRBD1. Germline CDR1 and CDR2: MNHEY and SMNVEV (reference sequence). Trimming cost V 6 bases and J 7 bases; bases outside gene matches: 3. The CDR3 length is 13 residues. The CDR3 sequence: CASRTGLNSPLHF. The DNA of the CDR3 is TGTGCCAGCAGGACAGGGTTAAATTCACCCCTCCACTTT.